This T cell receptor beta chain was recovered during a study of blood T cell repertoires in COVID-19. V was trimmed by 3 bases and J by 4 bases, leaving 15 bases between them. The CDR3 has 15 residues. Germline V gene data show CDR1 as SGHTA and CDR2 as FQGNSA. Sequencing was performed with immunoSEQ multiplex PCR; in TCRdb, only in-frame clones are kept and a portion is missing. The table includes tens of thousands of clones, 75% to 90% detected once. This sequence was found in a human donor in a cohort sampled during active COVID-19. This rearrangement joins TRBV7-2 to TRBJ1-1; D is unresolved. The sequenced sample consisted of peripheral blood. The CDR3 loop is CASSFGVGSRTEAFF. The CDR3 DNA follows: TGTGCCAGCAGCTTCGGGGTGGGTAGTCGCACTGAAGCTTTCTTT.